Sequencing of this T cell receptor (beta chain) was carried out in a study of cytomegalovirus exposure and HLA in healthy donors. Study results and limitations: Evidence from a later analysis indicated that most CMV-associated TCR beta chains looked HLA-restricted.

PCR involved 60 Vbeta and 13 Jbeta primers. The data were produced by immunoSEQ multiplex PCR, yet TCRdb's version contains in-frame clones alone and is incomplete. The table records some 130,000 clones, about 79% of them present only once. With respect to this clone: Its antigen is still unknown.

CDR3 length: 15 residues. V dropped 7 bases and J dropped 3; count of bases not matched to a gene: 11. Germline assignment: CDR1 SGHTS and CDR2 YDEGEE. The V gene is TRBV5-8, the J gene TRBJ2-5, with 8 bases that match TRBD1. This TCR derives from a man between 18 and 35 years old in good health and CMV-seronegative. Sequenced material: PBMCs. The CDR3 region is CASGGADRGEETQYF. The CDR3 bases are TGTGCCAGCGGTGGGGCCGACAGGGGCGAAGAGACCCAGTACTTC. The full variable domain, in which reference TRBV5-8 and TRBJ2-5 provide the parts outside the CDR3, is EAGVTQSPTHLIKTRGQQATLRCSPISGHTSVYWYQQALGLGLQFLLWYDEGEERNRGNFPPRFSGRQFPNYSSELNVNALELEDSALYLCASGGADRGEETQYFGPGTRLLVL.